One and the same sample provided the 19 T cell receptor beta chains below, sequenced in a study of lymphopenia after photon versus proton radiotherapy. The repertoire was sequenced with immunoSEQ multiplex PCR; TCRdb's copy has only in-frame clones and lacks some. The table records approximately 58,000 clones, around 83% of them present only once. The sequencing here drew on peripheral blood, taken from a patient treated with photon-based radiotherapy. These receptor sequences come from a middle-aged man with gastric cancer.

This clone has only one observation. CDR3 sequence reads: CASKGHGSSYNEQFF. The CDR3 DNA sequence: TGCGCCAGCAAAGGTCATGGTAGCTCCTACAATGAGCAGTTCTTC. The V call is TRBV5-1, the J call TRBJ2-1; D not certain. Trimming cost V 6 bases and J 0 bases, with 13 bases left between them. Germline V gene data show CDR1 as SGHRS and CDR2 as YFSETQ. The CDR3 totals 15 residues.

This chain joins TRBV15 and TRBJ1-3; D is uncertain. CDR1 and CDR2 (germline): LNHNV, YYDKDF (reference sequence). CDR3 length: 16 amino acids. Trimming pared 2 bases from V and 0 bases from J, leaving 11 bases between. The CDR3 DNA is TGTGCCACCAGCAGACAACAGTCATCCTCTGGAAACACCATATATTTT. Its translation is CATSRQQSSSGNTIYF.

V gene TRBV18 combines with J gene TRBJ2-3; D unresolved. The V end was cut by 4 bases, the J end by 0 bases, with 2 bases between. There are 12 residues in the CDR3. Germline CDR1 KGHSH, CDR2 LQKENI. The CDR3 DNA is TGTGCCAGCTCACTTAGCACAGATACGCAGTATTTT. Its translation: CASSLSTDTQYF.

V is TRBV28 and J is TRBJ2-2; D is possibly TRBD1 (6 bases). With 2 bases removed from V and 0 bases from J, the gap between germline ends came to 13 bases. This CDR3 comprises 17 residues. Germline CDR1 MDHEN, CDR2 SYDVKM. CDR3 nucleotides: TGTGCCAGCAGTTTACTTGGACAGACGACGAACACCGGGGAGCTGTTTTTT. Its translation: CASSLLGQTTNTGELFF.

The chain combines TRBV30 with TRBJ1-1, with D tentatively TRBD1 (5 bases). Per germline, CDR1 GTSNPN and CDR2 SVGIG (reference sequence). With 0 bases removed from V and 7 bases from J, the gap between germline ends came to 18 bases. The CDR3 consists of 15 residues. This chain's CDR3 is CAWSVRSQGGVEAFF. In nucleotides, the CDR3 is TGTGCCTGGAGTGTAAGATCCCAGGGCGGGGTTGAAGCTTTCTTT.

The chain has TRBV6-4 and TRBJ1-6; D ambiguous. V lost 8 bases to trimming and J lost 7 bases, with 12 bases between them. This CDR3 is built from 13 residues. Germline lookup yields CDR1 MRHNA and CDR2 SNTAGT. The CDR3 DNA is TGTGCCAGCTCGACTACTCAGAATTCACCCCTCCACTTT. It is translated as CASSTTQNSPLHF.

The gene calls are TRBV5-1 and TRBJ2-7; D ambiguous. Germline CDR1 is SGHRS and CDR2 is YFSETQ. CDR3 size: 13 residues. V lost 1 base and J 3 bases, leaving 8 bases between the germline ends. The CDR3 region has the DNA TGCGCCAGCAGCTTGCCGGTGAGCTACGAGCAGTACTTC. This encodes CASSLPVSYEQYF.

The CDR3 protein is CASSSIGGYGTEAFF. The CDR3 region has the DNA TGTGCCAGCAGCTCAATAGGGGGGTACGGTACTGAAGCTTTCTTT. This chain links TRBV5-6 with TRBJ1-1, with D possibly TRBD1 on 6 matching bases. Trimming took off 3 bases at V and 5 bases at J, with 17 bases between the two ends. There are 15 residues in the CDR3. Germline-derived CDR1 and CDR2 are SGHDT and YYEEEE.

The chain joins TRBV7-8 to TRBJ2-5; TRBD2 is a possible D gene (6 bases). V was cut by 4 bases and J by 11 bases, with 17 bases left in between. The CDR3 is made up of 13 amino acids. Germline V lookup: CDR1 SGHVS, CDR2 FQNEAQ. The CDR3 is CASSSPGGGEQYF. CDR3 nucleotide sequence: TGTGCCAGCAGCTCCCCCGGGGGTGGTGAGCAGTACTTC.

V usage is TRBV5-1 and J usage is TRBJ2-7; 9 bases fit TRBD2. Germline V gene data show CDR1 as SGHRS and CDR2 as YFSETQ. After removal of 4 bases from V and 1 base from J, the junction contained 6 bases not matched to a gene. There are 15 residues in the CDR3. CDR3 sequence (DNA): TGCGCCAGCAGCCGCGGGACTAGCACTTCCTACGAGCAGTACTTC. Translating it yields CASSRGTSTSYEQYF.

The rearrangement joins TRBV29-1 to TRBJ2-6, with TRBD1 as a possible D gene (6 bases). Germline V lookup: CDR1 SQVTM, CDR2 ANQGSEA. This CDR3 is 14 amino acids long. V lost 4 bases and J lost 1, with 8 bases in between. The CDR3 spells CSVGGQSGANVLTF. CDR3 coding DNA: TGCAGCGTTGGGGGGCAGTCTGGGGCCAACGTCCTGACTTTC. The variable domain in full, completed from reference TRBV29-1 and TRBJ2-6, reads SAVISQKPSRDICQRGTSLTIQCQVDSQVTMMFWYRQQPGQSLTLIATANQGSEATYESGFVIDKFPISRPNLTFSTLTVSNMSPEDSSIYLCSVGGQSGANVLTFGAGSRLTVL.

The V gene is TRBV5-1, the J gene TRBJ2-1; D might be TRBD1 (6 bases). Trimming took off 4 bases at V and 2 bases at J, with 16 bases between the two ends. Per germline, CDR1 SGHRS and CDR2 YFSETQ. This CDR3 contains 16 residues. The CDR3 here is CASSQTGQPTYNEQFF. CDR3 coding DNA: TGCGCCAGCAGCCAAACCGGACAGCCCACCTACAATGAGCAGTTCTTC.

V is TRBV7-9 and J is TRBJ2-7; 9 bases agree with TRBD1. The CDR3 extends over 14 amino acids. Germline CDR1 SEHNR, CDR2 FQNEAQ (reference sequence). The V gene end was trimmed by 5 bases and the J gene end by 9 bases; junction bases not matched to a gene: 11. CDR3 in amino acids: CASSPPGQGFAQYF. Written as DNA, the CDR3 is TGTGCCAGCAGCCCTCCGGGACAGGGATTCGCGCAGTACTTC. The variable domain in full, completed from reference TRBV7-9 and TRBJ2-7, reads DTGVSQNPRHKITKRGQNVTFRCDPISEHNRLYWYRQTLGQGPEFLTYFQNEAQLEKSRLLSDRFSAERPKGSFSTLEIQRTEQGDSAMYLCASSPPGQGFAQYFGPGTRLTVT.

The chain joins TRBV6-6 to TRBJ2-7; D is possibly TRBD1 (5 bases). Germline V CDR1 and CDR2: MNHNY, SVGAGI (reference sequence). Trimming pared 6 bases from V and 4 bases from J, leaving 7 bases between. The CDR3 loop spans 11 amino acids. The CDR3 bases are TGTGCCAGCAGCAGGGAATACGAGCAGTACTTC. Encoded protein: CASSREYEQYF.

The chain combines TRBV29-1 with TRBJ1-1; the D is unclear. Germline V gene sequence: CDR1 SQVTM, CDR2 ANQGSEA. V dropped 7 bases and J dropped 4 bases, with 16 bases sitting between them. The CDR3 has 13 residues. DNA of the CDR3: TGCAGCGCCGGGGTGGCCTTGGGCACTGAAGCTTTCTTT. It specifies CSAGVALGTEAFF. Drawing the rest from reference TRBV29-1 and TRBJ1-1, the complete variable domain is SAVISQKPSRDICQRGTSLTIQCQVDSQVTMMFWYRQQPGQSLTLIATANQGSEATYESGFVIDKFPISRPNLTFSTLTVSNMSPEDSSIYLCSAGVALGTEAFFGQGTRLTVV.

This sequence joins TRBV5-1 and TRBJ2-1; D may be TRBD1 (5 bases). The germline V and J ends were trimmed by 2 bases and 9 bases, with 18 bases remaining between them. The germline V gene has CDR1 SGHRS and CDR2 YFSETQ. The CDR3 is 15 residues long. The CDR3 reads CASSFTGRVDSEQFF. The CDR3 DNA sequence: TGCGCCAGCAGCTTCACGGGCAGGGTTGATAGTGAGCAGTTCTTC.

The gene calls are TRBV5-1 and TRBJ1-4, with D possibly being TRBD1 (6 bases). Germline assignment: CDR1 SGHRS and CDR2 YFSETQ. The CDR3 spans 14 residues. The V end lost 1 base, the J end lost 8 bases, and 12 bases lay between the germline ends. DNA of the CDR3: TGCGCCAGCAGCTTGAGGGGGAGGGAGGAAAAACTGTTTTTT. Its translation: CASSLRGREEKLFF. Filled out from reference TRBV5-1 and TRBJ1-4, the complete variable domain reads KAGVTQTPRYLIKTRGQQVTLSCSPISGHRSVSWYQQTPGQGLQFLFEYFSETQRNKGNFPGRFSGRQFSNSRSEMNVSTLELGDSALYLCASSLRGREEKLFFGSGTQLSVL.

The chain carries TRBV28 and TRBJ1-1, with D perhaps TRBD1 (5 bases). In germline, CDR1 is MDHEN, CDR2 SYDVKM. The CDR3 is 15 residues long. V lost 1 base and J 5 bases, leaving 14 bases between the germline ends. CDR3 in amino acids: CASSLSGQGKTEAFF. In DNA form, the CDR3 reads TGTGCCAGCAGTTTATCGGGGCAGGGTAAGACTGAAGCTTTCTTT.

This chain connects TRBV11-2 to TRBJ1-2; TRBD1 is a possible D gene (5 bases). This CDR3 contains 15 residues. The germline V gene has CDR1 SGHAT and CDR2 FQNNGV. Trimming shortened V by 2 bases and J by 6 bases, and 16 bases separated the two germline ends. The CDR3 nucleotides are TGTGCCAGCAGCTTAAACGGTGGGACCAATGATGGCTACACCTTC. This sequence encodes CASSLNGGTNDGYTF.